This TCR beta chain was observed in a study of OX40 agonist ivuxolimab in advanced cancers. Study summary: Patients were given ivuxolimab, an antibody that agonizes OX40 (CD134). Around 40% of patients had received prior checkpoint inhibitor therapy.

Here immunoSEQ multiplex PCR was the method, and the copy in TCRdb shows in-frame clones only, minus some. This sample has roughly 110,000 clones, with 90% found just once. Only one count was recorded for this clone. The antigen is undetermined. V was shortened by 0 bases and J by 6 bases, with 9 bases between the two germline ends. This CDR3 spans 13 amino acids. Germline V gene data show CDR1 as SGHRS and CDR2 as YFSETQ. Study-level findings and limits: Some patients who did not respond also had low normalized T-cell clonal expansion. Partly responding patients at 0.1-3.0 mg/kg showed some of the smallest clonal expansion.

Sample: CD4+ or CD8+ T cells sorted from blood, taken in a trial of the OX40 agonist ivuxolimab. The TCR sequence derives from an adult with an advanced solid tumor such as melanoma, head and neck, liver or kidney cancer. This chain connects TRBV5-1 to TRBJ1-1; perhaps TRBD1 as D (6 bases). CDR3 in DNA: TGCGCCAGCAGCTTGGGGGCAGGGGCTGAAGCTTTCTTT. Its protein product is CASSLGAGAEAFF. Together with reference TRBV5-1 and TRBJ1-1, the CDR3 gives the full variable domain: KAGVTQTPRYLIKTRGQQVTLSCSPISGHRSVSWYQQTPGQGLQFLFEYFSETQRNKGNFPGRFSGRQFSNSRSEMNVSTLELGDSALYLCASSLGAGAEAFFGQGTRLTVV.